The entry below gives a single T cell receptor (beta chain) sequence along with its context. Its recognized antigen is unknown. No clone much larger than this one lies a single base away; base qualities are absent. The intended sense of this specimen's time point label: baseline before first vaccination. Samples from vaccinated people were obtained from the UK trials COV001 and COV002, which included a single-blind randomized controlled phase 2/3 trial of AZD1222 (ChAdOx1 nCoV-19) in healthy adults. Trial participant PBMC samples were collected at day 0 and day 28 after the second dose for TCRbeta chain sequencing. The data were obtained in a study of T cell responses to AZD1222 COVID-19 vaccine (dated by TCRdb to about 2021). Describing the broader study: AZD1222 recipients given second doses at about 4 weeks or at about 12 weeks were pooled, since spike-specific TCR depth and breadth were not found to differ between the two schedules. A total of 230 or so trial participants underwent TCR sequencing, of whom 207 received two doses of AZD1222 and about 25 received two doses of the MenACWY control vaccine. Trial participants were enrolled by age into subgroups of 18-55, 56-69 and 70-plus years, and around 150, 29 and 61 TCR-sequenced participants, respectively, were included in these subgroups.

Here is what the overall study found, with its caveats: No day 14 peak-response samples were available, so repertoires were characterized only after the peak T cell response. Most participants were white British and females outnumbered males, and the authors suggested that clonal diversity may have been underestimated. Vaccine-associated CD4 TCRs spanned the whole spike protein, with dominant responses in regions 160-218 and 743-854. In the small 56-69-year group, the increase in depth fell short of significance, most likely because of low power. Reportedly, almost half of the unique spike-specific TCRs recognized epitopes lying outside the regions that are mutated in the B.1.351 and B.1.1.7 variants. Spike-specific TCR breadth and depth rose significantly after two AZD1222 doses compared with day 0 and with MenACWY recipients. Only five to seven AZD1222 recipients were SARS-CoV-2 seropositive at baseline, limiting conclusions about previously exposed vaccinees.

The CDR3 regions of human TCRbeta chains were subjected to immunosequencing. The original pipeline was this. TCRs in the repertoires were compared against a reference library of SARS-CoV-2-specific TCRs that had been generated with the MIRA antigen-specificity platform. Breadth was defined as the fraction of unique TCRs that were SARS-CoV-2-associated. Depth was defined as the fraction of total T cells that were SARS-CoV-2-associated. Each spike-specific TCR was assigned to its reactive spike region and to a CD4 or CD8 class using the MIRA data. Log10-transformed breadth and depth values were compared by one-way ANOVA with Sidak's multiple comparisons tests. Not all clones reach the TCRdb copy of this immuneACCESS table, which keeps in-frame sequences only. Checked studies attribute under half of the gap to unresolved V genes and leave the rest unexplained. V, J and clone size were drawn from that table, and D and trimming were deduced from the DNA. The sample records over 95,000 clones, 80% to 90% of which are singletons. Approximately 12% of the sample is taken by the ten largest.

The source material was peripheral blood, sampled on day 0 of AZD1222 vaccination. The origin of this receptor is an adult in good health.

The encoded CDR3 is CASSPTGGTKTQYF. The sequence in DNA is TGTGCCAGCTCACCCACAGGGGGCACAAAGACCCAGTACTTC. Rearrangement joined TRBV18 to TRBJ2-5, with 9 junctional bases fitting TRBD1. From V the trimming removes 3 bases and from J it removes 6 bases, while the gene matches leave 5 bases of the junction unaccounted for. CDR1 and CDR2 (KGHSH, LQKENI) derive from the germline V gene. The CDR3 covers 14 residues, taking in both the cysteine and the phenylalanine. Solely the CDR3 DNA is kept, with 42 bases framed from the first base.